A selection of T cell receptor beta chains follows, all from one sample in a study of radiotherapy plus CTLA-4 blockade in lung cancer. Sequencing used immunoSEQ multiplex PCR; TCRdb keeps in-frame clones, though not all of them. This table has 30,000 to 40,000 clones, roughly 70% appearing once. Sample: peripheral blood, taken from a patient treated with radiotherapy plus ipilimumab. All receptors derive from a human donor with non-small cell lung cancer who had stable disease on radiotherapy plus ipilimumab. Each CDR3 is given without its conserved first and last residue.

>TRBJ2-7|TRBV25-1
ASSDQWVPEQY
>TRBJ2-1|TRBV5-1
ASSSDRGSYNEQF
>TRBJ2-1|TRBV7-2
ASSRKRDRRNEQF
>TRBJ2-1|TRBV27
ASSYAAGETANEQF
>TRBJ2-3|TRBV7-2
ASSPLAGGSTDTQY
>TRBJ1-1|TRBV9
ASSVSQGHTEAF
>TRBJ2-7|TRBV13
ASSLGQTYEQY
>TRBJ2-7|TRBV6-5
ASSPRQGSPYEQY
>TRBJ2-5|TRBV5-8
ASSAGQGGITETQY
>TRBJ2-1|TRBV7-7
ASSLLNSGYNEQF
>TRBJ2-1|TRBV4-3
ASSLRGGGNEQF
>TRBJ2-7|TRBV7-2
ASSRQGGESYEQY
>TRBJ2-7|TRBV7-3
ASSFLPGTSYEQY
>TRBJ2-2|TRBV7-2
ASSLADTGELF
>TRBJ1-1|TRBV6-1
ASRNRGGNTEAF
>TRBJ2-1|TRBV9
ASSDGTGEYNEQF
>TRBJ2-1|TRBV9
ASSVDGREYNEQF
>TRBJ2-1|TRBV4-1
ASSDRDRGRNEQF
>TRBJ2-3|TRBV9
ASSVVVSTDTQY
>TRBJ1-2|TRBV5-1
ASSSTGQGGGYT
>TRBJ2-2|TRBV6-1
ASTLTGELF
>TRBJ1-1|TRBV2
ASIYSPNTEAF
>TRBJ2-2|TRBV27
ASSPAGTRMELF
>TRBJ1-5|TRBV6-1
ASSEQLRLQH
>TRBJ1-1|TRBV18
ASSAGGNTEAF